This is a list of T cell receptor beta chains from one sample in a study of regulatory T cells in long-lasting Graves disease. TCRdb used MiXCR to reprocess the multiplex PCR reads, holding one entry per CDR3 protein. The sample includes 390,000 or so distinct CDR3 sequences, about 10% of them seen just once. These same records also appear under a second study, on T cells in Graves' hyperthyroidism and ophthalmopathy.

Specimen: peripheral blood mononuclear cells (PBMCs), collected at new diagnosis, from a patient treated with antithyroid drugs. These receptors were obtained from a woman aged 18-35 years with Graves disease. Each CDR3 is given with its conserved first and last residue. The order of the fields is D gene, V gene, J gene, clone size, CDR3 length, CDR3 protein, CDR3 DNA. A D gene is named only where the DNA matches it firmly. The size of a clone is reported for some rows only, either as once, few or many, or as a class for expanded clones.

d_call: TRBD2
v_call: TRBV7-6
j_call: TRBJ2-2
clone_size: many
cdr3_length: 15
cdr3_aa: CASSSGLANTGELFF
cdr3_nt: TGTGCCAGCAGCTCTGGACTAGCGAACACCGGGGAGCTGTTTTTT

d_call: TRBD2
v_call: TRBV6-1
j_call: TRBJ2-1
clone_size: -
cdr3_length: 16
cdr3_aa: CASSLNPGGPGNEQFF
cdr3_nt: TGTGCCAGCAGTCTGAATCCGGGAGGGCCGGGGAATGAGCAGTTCTTC

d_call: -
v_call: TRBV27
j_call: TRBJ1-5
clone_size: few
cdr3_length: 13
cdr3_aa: CASRDLEDQPQHF
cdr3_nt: TGTGCCAGCCGGGATCTCGAAGATCAGCCCCAGCATTTT

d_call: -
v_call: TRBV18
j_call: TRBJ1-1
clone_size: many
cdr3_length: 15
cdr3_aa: CASSPPTRQTLVAFF
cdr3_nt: TGTGCCAGCTCACCCCCAACCCGACAGACACTAGTGGCTTTCTTT

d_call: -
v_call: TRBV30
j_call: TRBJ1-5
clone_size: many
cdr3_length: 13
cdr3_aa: CAWSHRSSQPQHF
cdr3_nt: TGTGCCTGGAGTCATAGAAGTAGTCAGCCCCAGCATTTT

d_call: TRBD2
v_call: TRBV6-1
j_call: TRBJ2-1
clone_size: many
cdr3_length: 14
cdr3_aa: CASSTSGTYNEQFF
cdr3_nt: TGTGCCAGCAGTACTAGCGGTACCTACAATGAGCAGTTCTTC

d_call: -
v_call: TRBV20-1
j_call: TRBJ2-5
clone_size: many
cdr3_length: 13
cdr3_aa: CSAPDSHQETQYF
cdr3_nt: TGCAGTGCTCCAGACAGCCACCAAGAGACCCAGTACTTC

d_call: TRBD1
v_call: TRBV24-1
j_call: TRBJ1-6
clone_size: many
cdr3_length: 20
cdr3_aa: CATSDLFRGRTVRLSSPLHF
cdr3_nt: TGTGCCACCAGTGATTTATTCAGGGGGCGCACCGTGCGACTGTCTTCACCCCTCCACTTT

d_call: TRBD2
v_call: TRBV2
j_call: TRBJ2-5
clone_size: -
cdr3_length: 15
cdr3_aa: CASSEGSGGYETQYF
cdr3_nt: TGTGCCAGCAGTGAGGGTAGCGGGGGCTACGAGACCCAGTACTTC

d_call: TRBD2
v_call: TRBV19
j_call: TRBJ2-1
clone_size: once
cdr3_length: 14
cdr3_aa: CASRGLAGVNEQFF
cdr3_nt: TGTGCCAGTAGGGGACTAGCGGGGGTGAATGAGCAGTTCTTC

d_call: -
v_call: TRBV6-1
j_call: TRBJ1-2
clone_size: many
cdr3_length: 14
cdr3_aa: CASSDHHNKYGYTF
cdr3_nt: TGTGCCAGCAGTGATCATCATAACAAATATGGCTACACCTTC

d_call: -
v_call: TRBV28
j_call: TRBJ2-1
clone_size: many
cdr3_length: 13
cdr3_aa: CASSLQGGNEQFF
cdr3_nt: TGTGCCAGCAGTTTGCAGGGAGGCAATGAGCAGTTCTTC

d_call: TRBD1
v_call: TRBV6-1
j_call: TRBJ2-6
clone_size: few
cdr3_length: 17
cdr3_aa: CASRKGQFSSGANVLTF
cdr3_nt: TGTGCCAGCAGGAAGGGACAGTTTTCCTCTGGGGCCAACGTCCTGACTTTC

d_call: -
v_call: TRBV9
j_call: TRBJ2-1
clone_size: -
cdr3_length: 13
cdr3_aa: CASSQGGRAEQFF
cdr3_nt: TGTGCCAGCAGCCAGGGAGGTAGGGCTGAGCAGTTCTTC

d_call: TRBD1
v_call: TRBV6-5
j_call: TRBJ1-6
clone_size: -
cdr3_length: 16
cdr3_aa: CASSYSGRGRNSPLHF
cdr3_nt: TGTGCCAGCAGTTACTCGGGAAGGGGGCGGAATTCACCCCTCCACTTT

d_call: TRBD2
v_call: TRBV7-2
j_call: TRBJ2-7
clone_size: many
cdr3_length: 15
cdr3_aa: CASSTLAGVGIEQYF
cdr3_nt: TGTGCCAGCAGCACTCTAGCGGGAGTTGGGATTGAGCAGTACTTC

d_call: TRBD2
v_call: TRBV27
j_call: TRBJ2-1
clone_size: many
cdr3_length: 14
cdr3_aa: CASSSRTSSNEQFF
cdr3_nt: TGTGCCAGCAGTTCTAGGACTAGCTCAAATGAGCAGTTCTTC

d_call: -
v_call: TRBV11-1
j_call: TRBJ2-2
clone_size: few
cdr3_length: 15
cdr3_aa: CASSYYASHTGELFF
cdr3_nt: TGTGCCAGCAGCTACTACGCCTCTCACACCGGGGAGCTGTTTTTT

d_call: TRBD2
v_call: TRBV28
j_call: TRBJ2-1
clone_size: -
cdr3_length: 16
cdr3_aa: CASSIPPAGGPREQFF
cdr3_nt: TGTGCCAGCAGTATCCCCCCAGCGGGAGGGCCTCGGGAGCAGTTCTTC

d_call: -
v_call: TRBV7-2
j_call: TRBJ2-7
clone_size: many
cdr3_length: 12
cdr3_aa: CASSPGAYEQYF
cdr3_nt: TGTGCCAGCAGCCCCGGGGCCTACGAGCAGTACTTC

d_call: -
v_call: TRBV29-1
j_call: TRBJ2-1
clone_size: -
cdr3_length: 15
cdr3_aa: CSALRGDSPHNEQFF
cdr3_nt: TGCAGCGCCCTCAGGGGGGACAGCCCCCACAATGAGCAGTTCTTC

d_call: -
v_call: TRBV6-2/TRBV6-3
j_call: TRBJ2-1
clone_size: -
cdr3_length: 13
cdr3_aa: CASSLTRYNEQFF
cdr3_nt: TGTGCCAGCAGTTTGACTCGTTACAATGAGCAGTTCTTC

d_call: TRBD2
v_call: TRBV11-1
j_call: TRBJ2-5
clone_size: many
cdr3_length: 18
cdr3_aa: CASSLDGLAGWVQETQYF
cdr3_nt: TGTGCCAGCAGCTTAGACGGACTAGCGGGGTGGGTCCAAGAGACCCAGTACTTC

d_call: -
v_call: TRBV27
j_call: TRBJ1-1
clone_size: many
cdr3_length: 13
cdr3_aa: CASKLGFEAAAFF
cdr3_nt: TGTGCCAGCAAATTAGGATTTGAGGCAGCAGCTTTCTTT

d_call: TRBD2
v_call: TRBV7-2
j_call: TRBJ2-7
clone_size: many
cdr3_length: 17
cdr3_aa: CASSPTGGLGRKYEQYF
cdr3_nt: TGTGCCAGCAGCCCGACGGGGGGGTTGGGGAGGAAGTACGAGCAGTACTTC

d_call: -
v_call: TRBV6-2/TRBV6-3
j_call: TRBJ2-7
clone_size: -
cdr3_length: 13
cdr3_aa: CASSYGLFREQYF
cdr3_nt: TGTGCCAGCAGTTACGGTCTGTTTCGCGAGCAGTACTTC

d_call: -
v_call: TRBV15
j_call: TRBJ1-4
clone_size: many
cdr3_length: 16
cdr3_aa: CATSGFVQGSREKLFF
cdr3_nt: TGTGCCACCAGCGGATTCGTACAGGGAAGCCGCGAAAAACTGTTTTTT

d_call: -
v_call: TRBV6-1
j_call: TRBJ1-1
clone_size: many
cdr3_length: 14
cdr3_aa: CASRDSVMNTEAFF
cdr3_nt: TGTGCCAGCAGGGACAGCGTCATGAACACTGAAGCTTTCTTT

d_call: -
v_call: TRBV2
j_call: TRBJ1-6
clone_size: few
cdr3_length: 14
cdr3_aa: CASSVDPPGSPLHF
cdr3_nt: TGTGCCAGCAGTGTCGACCCTCCGGGTTCACCCCTCCACTTT

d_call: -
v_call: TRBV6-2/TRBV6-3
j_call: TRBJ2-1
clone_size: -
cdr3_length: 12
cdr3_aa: CASSQTTGEQFF
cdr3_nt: TGTGCCAGCAGTCAGACCACAGGGGAGCAGTTCTTC

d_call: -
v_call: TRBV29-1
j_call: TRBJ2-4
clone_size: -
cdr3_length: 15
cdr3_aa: CSVETYRKGENIQYF
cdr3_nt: TGCAGCGTTGAGACCTACCGTAAGGGAGAGAACATTCAGTACTTC

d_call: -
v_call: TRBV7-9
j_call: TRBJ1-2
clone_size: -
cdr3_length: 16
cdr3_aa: CASSLEGAEASYGYTF
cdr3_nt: TGTGCCAGCAGCTTAGAAGGGGCAGAGGCCTCCTATGGCTACACCTTC

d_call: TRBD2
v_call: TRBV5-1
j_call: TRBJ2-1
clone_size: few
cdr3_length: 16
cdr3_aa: CASSPGLAGGYDEQFF
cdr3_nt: TGCGCCAGCAGCCCCGGGTTAGCGGGGGGATATGATGAGCAGTTCTTC

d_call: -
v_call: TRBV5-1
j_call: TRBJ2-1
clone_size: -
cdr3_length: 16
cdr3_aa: CASSWRDTSSYNEQFF
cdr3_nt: TGCGCCAGCAGCTGGCGGGACACAAGCTCCTACAATGAGCAGTTCTTC

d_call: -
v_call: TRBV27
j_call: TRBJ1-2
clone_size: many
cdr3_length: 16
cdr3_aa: CASSLQGRPSNYGYTF
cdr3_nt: TGTGCCAGCAGTTTACAAGGACGTCCATCTAACTATGGCTACACCTTC

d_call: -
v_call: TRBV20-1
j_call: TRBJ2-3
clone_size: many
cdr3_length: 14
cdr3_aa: CSAEEGGFSDTQYF
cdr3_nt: TGCAGTGCGGAGGAGGGGGGTTTTTCAGATACGCAGTATTTT

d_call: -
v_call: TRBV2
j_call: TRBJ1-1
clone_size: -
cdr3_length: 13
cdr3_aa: CASLFGTGTEAFF
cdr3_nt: TGTGCCAGTTTGTTCGGGACGGGCACTGAAGCTTTCTTT

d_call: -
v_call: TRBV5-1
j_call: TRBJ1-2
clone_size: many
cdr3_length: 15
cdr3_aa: CASRPPAGSHYGYTF
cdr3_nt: TGCGCCAGCAGACCTCCGGCCGGGTCCCACTATGGCTACACCTTC

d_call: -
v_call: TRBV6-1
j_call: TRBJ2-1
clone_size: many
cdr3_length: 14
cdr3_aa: CASTPLPSFDEQFF
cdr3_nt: TGTGCCAGCACCCCCCTGCCTAGCTTCGATGAGCAGTTCTTC

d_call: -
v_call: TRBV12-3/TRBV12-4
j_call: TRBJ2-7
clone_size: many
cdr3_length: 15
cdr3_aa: CASSLRGGTFYEQYF
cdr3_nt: TGTGCCAGCAGTTTACGAGGCGGAACCTTCTACGAGCAGTACTTC

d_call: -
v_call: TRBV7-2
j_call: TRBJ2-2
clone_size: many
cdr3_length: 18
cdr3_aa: CASSLGPGTFANTGELFF
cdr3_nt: TGTGCCAGCAGCTTAGGCCCAGGGACGTTCGCGAACACCGGGGAGCTGTTTTTT

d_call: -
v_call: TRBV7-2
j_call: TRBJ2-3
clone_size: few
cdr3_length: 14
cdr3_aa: CASSFRAVTDTQYF
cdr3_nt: TGTGCCAGCAGCTTTCGGGCGGTTACAGATACGCAGTATTTT

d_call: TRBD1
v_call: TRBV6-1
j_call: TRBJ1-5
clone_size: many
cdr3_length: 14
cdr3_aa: CASSSDRVNQPQHF
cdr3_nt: TGTGCCAGCAGCAGTGACAGGGTGAATCAGCCCCAGCATTTT

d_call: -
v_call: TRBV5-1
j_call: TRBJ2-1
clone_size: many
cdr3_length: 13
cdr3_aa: CASRLNPAGEQFF
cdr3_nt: TGCGCCAGCAGACTCAACCCCGCCGGGGAGCAGTTCTTC

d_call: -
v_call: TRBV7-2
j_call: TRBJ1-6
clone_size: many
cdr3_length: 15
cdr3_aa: CASSFLGLNPSPLHF
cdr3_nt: TGTGCCAGCAGCTTCTTAGGCCTTAACCCTTCACCCCTCCACTTT

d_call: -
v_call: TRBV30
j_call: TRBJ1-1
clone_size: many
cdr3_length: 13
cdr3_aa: CAWNLGARTEAFF
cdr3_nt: TGTGCCTGGAACCTGGGAGCCCGGACTGAAGCTTTCTTT

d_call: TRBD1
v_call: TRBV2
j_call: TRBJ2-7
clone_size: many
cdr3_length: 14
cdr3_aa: CASKADRDTYEQYF
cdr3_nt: TGTGCCAGCAAGGCGGACAGGGACACCTACGAGCAGTACTTC